This is a list of T cell receptor beta chains from one sample in a study of identical twins. TCRdb reanalysed the 5' RACE reads using MiXCR and keeps one entry per CDR3 protein. The sample contains hundreds of thousands of distinct CDR3 sequences, 21% of which appear only once. The sample was also reused in another study, on T cells expressing NK-cell markers.

Sequenced: PBMCs. The receptor set was obtained from a young woman in good health. Both conserved end residues are part of each CDR3. A D gene is named only where the DNA matches it firmly. Expanded clones are given a class, and other clones once, few, many or no size at all.

j_call d_call v_call clone_size cdr3_length cdr3_nt cdr3_aa
TRBJ2-3 - TRBV12-3/TRBV12-4 - 16 TGTGCCAGCAGCCCCGGGGACCGTCTCCGGGGAGATACGCAGTATTTT CASSPGDRLRGDTQYF
TRBJ2-3 TRBD2 TRBV12-3/TRBV12-4 many 14 TGTGCCAGCACCCGACTAGCGGGACTCGATACGCAGTATTTT CASTRLAGLDTQYF
TRBJ2-7 - TRBV4-2 - 14 TGTGCCAGCAGCCAAGATCGCAGCACCTACGAGCAGTACTTC CASSQDRSTYEQYF
TRBJ2-5 - TRBV9 - 13 TGTGCCAGCAGCGTAGATGGTGCTAGCGCGAAGTACTTC CASSVDGASAKYF
TRBJ2-3 - TRBV15 many 15 TGTGCCACCTCCTACACTCTCCGTGATACAGATACGCAGTATTTT CATSYTLRDTDTQYF
TRBJ2-1 - TRBV3-1 - 15 TGTGCCAGCAGCTTGGTGCAGGGCCCCTACAATGAGCAGTCCTTC CASSLVQGPYNEQSF
TRBJ2-7 TRBD1 TRBV3-1 - 15 TGTGCCAGCAGCCAAGTTTGGACAGGGGCCTACGAGCAGTACTTC CASSQVWTGAYEQYF
TRBJ2-7 - TRBV7-6 few 14 TGTGCCAGCAGCTTGCAGGGGAGGGACTACGAGCAGTACTTC CASSLQGRDYEQYF
TRBJ1-1 - TRBV7-9 - 12 TGTGCCAGCATCTCTATGAACACTGAAGCTTTCTTT CASISMNTEAFF
TRBJ1-2 TRBD1 TRBV5-1 many 15 TGCGCCAGCAGCTTGGGTGCGACAGGGATACATGGCTACACCTTC CASSLGATGIHGYTF
TRBJ2-1 TRBD2 TRBV5-1 - 14 TGCGCCAGCAGCTTGGGACTAGCTCTCGATGAGCAGTTCTTC CASSLGLALDEQFF
TRBJ2-1 TRBD2 TRBV15 many 15 TGTGCCACGAAGGGAAGACTAGCGGGAGCCGGAGAGCAGTTCTTC CATKGRLAGAGEQFF
TRBJ1-2 - TRBV10-3 - 13 TGTGCCATCAGTGCGACAGGACTTTATGGCTACACCTTC CAISATGLYGYTF
TRBJ1-3 - TRBV6-1 - 15 TGTGCCAGCAGCTCAGGCTCCTCGGGTGGAAACACCATATATTTT CASSSGSSGGNTIYF
TRBJ1-3 TRBD1 TRBV20-1 - 14 TGCAGTGCTAGCATGACAGGGACTGGAAACACCATATATTTT CSASMTGTGNTIYF
TRBJ1-5 TRBD1 TRBV10-3 few 15 TGTGCCACCAGGGGACAGGGGGCCTCCAATCAGCCCCAGCATTTT CATRGQGASNQPQHF
TRBJ2-6 - TRBV20-1 - 18 TGCAGTGCTAGAATTGAGGGGGGACTGAACTCTGGGGCCAACGTCCTGACTTTC CSARIEGGLNSGANVLTF
TRBJ2-7 TRBD1 TRBV20-1 few 13 TGCAGTGCCGAAGGGGGCGCAGGATACGAGCAGTACTTC CSAEGGAGYEQYF
TRBJ2-1 TRBD1 TRBV12-3/TRBV12-4 many 16 TGTGCCAGCAGTCTAAGCCGGGACAGGGTCGCCAATGAGCAGTTCTTC CASSLSRDRVANEQFF
TRBJ2-1 TRBD1 TRBV20-1 - 12 TGCAGTGCTACCCTCAACAGGGGAGAGCAGTTCTTC CSATLNRGEQFF
TRBJ2-7 - TRBV20-1 - 11 TGCAGTGCCCCCTCGATGTACGAGCAGTACTTC CSAPSMYEQYF
TRBJ2-3 - TRBV20-1 few 14 TGCAGTGCTAGAGATCCAGTACGCCCAGATACGCAGTATTTT CSARDPVRPDTQYF
TRBJ2-1 - TRBV9 few 13 TGTGCCAGCAGCCCCGGGGGTAGTTATGAGCAGTTCTTC CASSPGGSYEQFF
TRBJ2-5 - TRBV29-1 - 17 TGCAGCGCCGAGAGGGACGGGGGGCACGGCTCGCAAGAGACCCAGTACTTC CSAERDGGHGSQETQYF
TRBJ2-5 - TRBV20-1 - 14 TGCAGTGCTAGAGATCTGATCCCAGGGGAGACCCAGTACTTC CSARDLIPGETQYF
TRBJ2-4 - TRBV7-6 many 12 TGTGCCAGCAGCGGCTCACGGAACATTCAGTACTTC CASSGSRNIQYF
TRBJ1-4 TRBD1 TRBV10-3 few 13 TGTGCCATCAGTACGGAGACAGGGGAAAAACTGTTTTTT CAISTETGEKLFF
TRBJ1-3 - TRBV12-3/TRBV12-4 - 14 TGTGCCAGCAGGAGGGGAGGGGCTGGAAACACCATATATTTT CASRRGGAGNTIYF
TRBJ2-5 - TRBV20-1 many 14 TGCAGTGCTAGACCCGATTTCGCCCAAGAGACCCAGTACTTC CSARPDFAQETQYF
TRBJ2-3 - TRBV7-9 - 15 TGTGCCAGCAGACCCCGGTCGGGCACCACAGATACGCAGTATTTT CASRPRSGTTDTQYF
TRBJ2-2 - TRBV6-5 - 13 TGTGCCAGCAGTTACGTAGTGCACGGGGAGCTGTTTTTT CASSYVVHGELFF
TRBJ2-1 TRBD2 TRBV7-9 few 15 TGTGCCAGCAGCTTCGGCGGGGGGGCCGTCGATGAGCAGTTCTTC CASSFGGGAVDEQFF
TRBJ2-7 TRBD2 TRBV20-1 many 14 TGCAGTGCTAGATTTCCAGCGGGAGGAAGCGAGCAGTACTTC CSARFPAGGSEQYF
TRBJ2-1 TRBD2 TRBV20-1 - 15 TGCAGTGCCACCCAGCGGGAGGTCTCCTACAATGAGCAGTTCTTC CSATQREVSYNEQFF
TRBJ2-1 - TRBV6-1 - 14 TGTGCCAGCACCCAGGGGGGGGTTCACAATGAGCAGTTCTTC CASTQGGVHNEQFF
TRBJ2-3 - TRBV5-1 few 15 TGCGCCAGCAGTTCCCAGGGAGGTAGGCCAGATACGCAGTATTTT CASSSQGGRPDTQYF
TRBJ2-1 - TRBV4-3 - 15 TGCGCCAGCAGCCAAGATGGGGGGCAAGACAATGAGCAGTTCTTC CASSQDGGQDNEQFF
TRBJ2-6 - TRBV12-3/TRBV12-4 - 15 TGTGCCAGCAGTCTAACAAGGGGTGGGGCCAACGTCCTGACTTTC CASSLTRGGANVLTF
TRBJ1-1 - TRBV5-1 many 14 TGCGCCAGCACCCTTGGCAGTCTGAACACTGAAGCTTTCTTT CASTLGSLNTEAFF
TRBJ2-2 - TRBV12-3/TRBV12-4 - 13 TGTGCCAGCAGTTTGAAGACTACCGGGGAGCTGTTTTTT CASSLKTTGELFF
TRBJ2-7 TRBD1 TRBV4-1 few 14 TGCGCCAGCAGCCAAGGGGACAGACCCTACGAGCAGTACTTC CASSQGDRPYEQYF
TRBJ2-1 TRBD2 TRBV20-1 - 17 TGCAGTGCTTCGGACCCTCTAGCGGTGAGCTCCTACAATGAGCAGTTCTTC CSASDPLAVSSYNEQFF
TRBJ2-3 TRBD2 TRBV5-1 few 16 TGCGCCAGCAGCTACGGACTAGCGGGAGTCACAGATACGCAGTATTTT CASSYGLAGVTDTQYF
TRBJ2-3 - TRBV7-9 few 12 TGTGCCAGCAGCCATCTTGAGGATACGCAGTATTTT CASSHLEDTQYF
TRBJ2-7 TRBD2 TRBV12-3/TRBV12-4 few 11 TGTGCCATCAGCGGGGGGGGCGAGCAGTACTTC CAISGGGEQYF
TRBJ2-5 TRBD1 TRBV5-1 many 14 TGCGCCAGCAGCTTGGAGCGTCAGGGGGCGACCCAGTACTTC CASSLERQGATQYF
TRBJ2-1 TRBD1 TRBV2 few 12 TGTGCCAGTCAGGGGGCGTATGATGAGCAGTTCTTC CASQGAYDEQFF
TRBJ2-1 - TRBV27 - 13 TGTGCCAGCAGTACACCGCGCTACAATGAGCAGTTCTTC CASSTPRYNEQFF
TRBJ2-3 TRBD1 TRBV5-6 few 16 TGTGCCAGCAGCCCACGGGACAGGGGGAGCCTTAGCACGCAGTATTTT CASSPRDRGSLSTQYF
TRBJ2-2 - TRBV12-3/TRBV12-4 - 14 TGTGCCAGCAGTTCTTGGACAGTGGTGGGGGAGCTGTTTTTT CASSSWTVVGELFF
TRBJ2-7 - TRBV14 - 15 TGTGCCAGCAGCCAAGATTTGGACCGGACCTACGAGCAGTACTTC CASSQDLDRTYEQYF
TRBJ2-4 - TRBV5-1 - 12 TGCGCCAGCAGCTCTGAGGGTAACATTCAGTACTTC CASSSEGNIQYF
TRBJ2-1 - TRBV7-8 many 15 TGTGCCAGCAGCTACTTGGGCCAGCGGTCCAATGAGCAGTTCTTC CASSYLGQRSNEQFF
TRBJ1-3 - TRBV9 - 14 TGTGCCAGCAGCGTAGCAAGCTCTGGAAACACCATATATTTT CASSVASSGNTIYF
TRBJ2-5 - TRBV7-9 - 15 TGTTCCAGCAGCTTAGGGGTATCAGCGAAAGAGACCCAGTACTTC CSSSLGVSAKETQYF
TRBJ2-2 - TRBV21-1 - 14 TGTGCCAGCACCAAAGGGGAGGGTACCGGGGAGCTGTTTTTT CASTKGEGTGELFF
TRBJ1-2 - TRBV5-5 - 14 TGTGCCAGCAGCACGGGGGCAGCAATCTATGGCTACACCTTC CASSTGAAIYGYTF
TRBJ2-2 - TRBV13 few 15 TGTGCCAGCAGCTCGGGACTGGAGAACACCGGGGAGCTGTTTTTT CASSSGLENTGELFF
TRBJ2-7 - TRBV7-2 few 13 TGTGCCAGCAGCTGGGGACCCTCCTACGAGCAGTACTTC CASSWGPSYEQYF